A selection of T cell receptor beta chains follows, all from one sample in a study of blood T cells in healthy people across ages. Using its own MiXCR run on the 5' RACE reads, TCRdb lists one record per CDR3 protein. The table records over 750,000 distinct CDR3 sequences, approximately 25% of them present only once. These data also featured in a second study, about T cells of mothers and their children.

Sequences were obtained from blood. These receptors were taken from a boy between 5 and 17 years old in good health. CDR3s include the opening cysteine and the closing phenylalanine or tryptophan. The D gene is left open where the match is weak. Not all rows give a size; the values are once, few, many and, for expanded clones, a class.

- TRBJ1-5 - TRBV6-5 CASRVRGERNQPQHF TGTGCCAGCCGAGTGAGGGGAGAGCGCAATCAGCCCCAGCATTTT
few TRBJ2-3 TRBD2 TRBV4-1 CASSQDPRSGRANTQYF TGCGCCAGCAGCCAAGACCCAAGGAGCGGGAGGGCCAATACGCAGTATTTT
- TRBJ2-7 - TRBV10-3 CVTKEGGRVDEQYF TGTGTCACAAAGGAGGGGGGGCGGGTTGACGAGCAGTACTTC
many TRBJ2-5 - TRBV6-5 CASNPPGAQYF TGTGCCAGCAACCCCCCGGGAGCCCAGTACTTC
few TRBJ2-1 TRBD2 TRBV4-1 CASSQDRGRAGNEQFF TGCGCCAGCAGCCAAGATCGGGGGAGGGCCGGGAATGAGCAGTTCTTC
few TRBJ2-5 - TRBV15 CATSSGGLETQYF TGTGCCACCAGCAGCGGGGGGCTTGAGACCCAGTACTTC
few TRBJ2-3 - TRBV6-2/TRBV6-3 CASRPIATDTQYF TGTGCCAGCAGGCCAATAGCGACAGATACGCAGTATTTT
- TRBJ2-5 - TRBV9 CASSSSGVETQYF TGTGCCAGCAGCTCATCGGGGGTAGAGACCCAGTACTTC
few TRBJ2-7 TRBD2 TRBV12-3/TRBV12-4 CASSFETSNHEQYF TGTGCCAGCAGTTTCGAGACTAGCAACCACGAGCAGTACTTC
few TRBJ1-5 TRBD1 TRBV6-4 CASSDLNRGRSNQPQHF TGTGCCAGCAGTGACCTGAACAGGGGGAGGTCCAATCAGCCCCAGCATTTT
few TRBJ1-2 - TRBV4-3 CASSQDSTMRNGYTF TGCGCCAGCAGCCAAGATTCGACAATGAGGAATGGCTACACCTTC
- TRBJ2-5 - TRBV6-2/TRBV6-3 CASKGARETQYF TGTGCCAGCAAAGGAGCGAGGGAGACCCAGTACTTC
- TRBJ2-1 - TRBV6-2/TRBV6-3 CASSNTGFEQFF TGTGCCAGCAGTAACACAGGCTTTGAGCAGTTCTTC
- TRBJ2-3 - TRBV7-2 CASTPALVRVRRVTDTQYF TGTGCCAGCACTCCCGCCTTGGTGCGGGTGCGTCGGGTCACAGATACGCAGTATTTT
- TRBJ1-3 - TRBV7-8 CASSLDPDLSGNTIYF TGTGCCAGCAGCTTAGATCCAGACCTCTCTGGAAACACCATATATTTT
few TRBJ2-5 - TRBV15 CATSQRYQETQYF TGTGCCACCAGTCAGAGGTACCAAGAGACCCAGTACTTC
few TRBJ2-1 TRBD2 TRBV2 CASIAAGGASYNEQFF TGTGCCAGCATCGCGGCGGGAGGGGCCTCCTACAATGAGCAGTTCTTC
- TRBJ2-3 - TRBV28 CASSIELATTDTQYF TGTGCCAGCAGTATAGAGCTAGCGACCACAGATACGCAGTATTTT
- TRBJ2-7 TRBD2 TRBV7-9 CASSAPGTSGRGYEQYF TGTGCCAGCAGCGCCCCCGGGACTAGCGGGAGGGGGTACGAGCAGTACTTC
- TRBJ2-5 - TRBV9 CASSVRGGLAETQYF TGTGCCAGCAGCGTAAGGGGGGGCCTAGCAGAGACCCAGTACTTC
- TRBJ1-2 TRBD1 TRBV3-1 CASSPGQGDYGYTF TGTGCCAGCAGCCCGGGACAGGGCGACTATGGCTACACCTTC
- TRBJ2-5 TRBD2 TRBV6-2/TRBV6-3 CASSYGSGGLQETQYF TGTGCCAGCAGTTACGGGAGCGGGGGCTTACAAGAGACCCAGTACTTC
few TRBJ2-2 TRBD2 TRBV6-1 CATRPGLVGTGELFF TGTGCCACCAGACCGGGACTAGTAGGCACCGGGGAGCTGTTTTTT